This T cell receptor beta chain was profiled in a study of cytomegalovirus exposure and HLA in healthy donors. Overall study results and limits: With high specificity and sensitivity, the classifier reportedly diagnosed cytomegalovirus status. Cytomegalovirus-associated status was assigned to 150 to 200 TCR beta chains. The TCR clusters that emerged in the first cohort tended, a later analysis found, to co-occur in the approximately 130 validation repertoires.

Assay: immunoSEQ multiplex PCR; the TCRdb copy retains only in-frame clones and omits some. The repertoire has 250,000 or so clones, about 87% of them found once; the top ten carry 2.6%. With regard to this clone: Its target is unknown.

V shed 6 bases, J shed 4 bases, and the junction held 10 bases outside the gene matches. CDR3 size: 15 residues. CDR1 and CDR2 from the germline V gene are SEHNR and FQNEAQ (reference sequence). This sequence was found in a man between 18 and 29 years old in good health and CMV-seronegative. The V and J genes are TRBV7-9 and TRBJ2-7, with 9 bases matching TRBD1. Sequences were obtained from PBMCs. The DNA for the CDR3 is TGTGCCAGCAGTGATTACGGGACAGGGTTTTACGAGCAGTACTTC. Encoded protein: CASSDYGTGFYEQYF.